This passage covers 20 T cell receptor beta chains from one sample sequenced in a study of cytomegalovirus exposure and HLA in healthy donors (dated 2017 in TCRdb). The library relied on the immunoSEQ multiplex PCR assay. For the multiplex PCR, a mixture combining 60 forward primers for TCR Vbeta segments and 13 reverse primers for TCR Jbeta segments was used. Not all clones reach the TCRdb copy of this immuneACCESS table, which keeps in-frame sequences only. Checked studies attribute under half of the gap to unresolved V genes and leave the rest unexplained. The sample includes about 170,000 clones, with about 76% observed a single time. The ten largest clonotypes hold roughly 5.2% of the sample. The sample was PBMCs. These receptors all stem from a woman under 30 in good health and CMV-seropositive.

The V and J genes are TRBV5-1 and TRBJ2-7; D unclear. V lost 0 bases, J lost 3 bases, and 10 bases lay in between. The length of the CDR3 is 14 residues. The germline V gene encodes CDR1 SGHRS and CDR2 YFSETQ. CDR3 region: CASSLGSDYYEQYF. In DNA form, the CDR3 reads TGCGCCAGCAGCTTGGGGTCAGATTACTACGAGCAGTACTTC.

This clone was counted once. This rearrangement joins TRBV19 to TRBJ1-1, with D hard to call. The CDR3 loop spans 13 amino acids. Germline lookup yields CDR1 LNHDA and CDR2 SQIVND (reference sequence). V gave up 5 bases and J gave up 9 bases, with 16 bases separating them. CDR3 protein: CASSPRRETQAFF. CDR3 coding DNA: TGTGCCAGTAGTCCCCGCCGGGAGACCCAAGCTTTCTTT.

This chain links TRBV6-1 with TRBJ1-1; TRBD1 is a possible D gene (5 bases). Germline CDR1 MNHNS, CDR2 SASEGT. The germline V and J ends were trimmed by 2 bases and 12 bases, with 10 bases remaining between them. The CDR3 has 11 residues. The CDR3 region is CASSELGVTFF. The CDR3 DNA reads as TGTGCCAGCAGTGAATTAGGGGTAACTTTCTTT.

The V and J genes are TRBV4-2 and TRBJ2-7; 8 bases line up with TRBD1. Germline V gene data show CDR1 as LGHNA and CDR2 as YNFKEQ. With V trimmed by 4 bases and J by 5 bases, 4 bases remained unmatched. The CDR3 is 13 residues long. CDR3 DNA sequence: TGTGCCAGCAGCCCCGGGACAGGCAACGAGCAGTACTTC. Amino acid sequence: CASSPGTGNEQYF.

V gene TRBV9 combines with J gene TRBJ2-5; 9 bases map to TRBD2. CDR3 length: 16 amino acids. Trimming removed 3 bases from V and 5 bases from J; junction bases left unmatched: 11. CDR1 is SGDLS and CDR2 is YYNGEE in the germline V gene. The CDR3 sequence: CASSAGTSRLWETQYF. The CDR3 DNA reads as TGTGCCAGCAGCGCAGGGACTAGCCGGTTATGGGAGACCCAGTACTTC.

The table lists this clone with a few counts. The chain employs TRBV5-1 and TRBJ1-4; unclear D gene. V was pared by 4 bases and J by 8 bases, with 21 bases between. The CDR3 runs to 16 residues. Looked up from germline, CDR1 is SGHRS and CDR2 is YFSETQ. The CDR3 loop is CASSSFTETPGEKLFF. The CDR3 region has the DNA TGCGCCAGCAGCAGCTTCACAGAAACTCCGGGGGAAAAACTGTTTTTT.

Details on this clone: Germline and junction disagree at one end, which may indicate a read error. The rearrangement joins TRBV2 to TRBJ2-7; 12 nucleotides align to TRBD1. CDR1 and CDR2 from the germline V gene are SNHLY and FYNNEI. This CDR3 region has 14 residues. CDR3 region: CASVGQGARNEQYF. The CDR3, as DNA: TGTGCCAGTGTGGGACAGGGGGCGCGCAACGAACAGTACTTC.

DNA for the CDR3: TGTGCCAGCAGTTTAAGGGGGCACGCTGGAAACACCATATATTTT. The encoded protein is CASSLRGHAGNTIYF. V gene TRBV6-1 combines with J gene TRBJ1-3; TRBD1 agrees at 7 bases. The CDR3 is made up of 15 amino acids. With V trimmed by 5 bases and J by 2 bases, 6 bases remained unmatched. Germline loops: CDR1 MNHNS, CDR2 SASEGT.

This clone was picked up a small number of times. CDR3 sequence reads: CSFTGNTEAFF. CDR3 DNA sequence: TGCAGTTTTACGGGGAACACTGAAGCTTTCTTT. The chain recombines TRBV20-1 with TRBJ1-1; the D is unclear. V lost 8 bases to trimming and J lost 1 base, with 8 bases between them. The CDR3 sequence is 11 residues long. Germline-derived CDR1 and CDR2 are DFQATT and SNEGSKA (reference sequence).

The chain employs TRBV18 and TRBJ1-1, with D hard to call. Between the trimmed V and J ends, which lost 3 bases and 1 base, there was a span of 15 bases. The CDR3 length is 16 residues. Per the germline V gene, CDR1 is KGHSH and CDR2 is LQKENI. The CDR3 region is CASSPRPGRSNTEAFF. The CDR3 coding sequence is TGTGCCAGCTCACCTCGGCCCGGCAGGTCGAACACTGAAGCTTTCTTT. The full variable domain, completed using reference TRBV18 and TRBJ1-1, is NAGVMQNPRHLVRRRGQEARLRCSPMKGHSHVYWYRQLPEEGLKFMVYLQKENIIDESGMPKERFSAEFPKEGPSILRIQQVVRGDSAAYFCASSPRPGRSNTEAFFGQGTRLTVV.

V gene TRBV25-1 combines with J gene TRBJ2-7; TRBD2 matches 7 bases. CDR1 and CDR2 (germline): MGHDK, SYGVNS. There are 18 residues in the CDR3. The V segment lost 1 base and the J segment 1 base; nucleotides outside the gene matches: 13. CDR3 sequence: CASSESDSDYGRSYEQYF. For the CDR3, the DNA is TGTGCCAGCAGTGAATCGGATAGCGATTACGGGAGGTCCTACGAGCAGTACTTC.

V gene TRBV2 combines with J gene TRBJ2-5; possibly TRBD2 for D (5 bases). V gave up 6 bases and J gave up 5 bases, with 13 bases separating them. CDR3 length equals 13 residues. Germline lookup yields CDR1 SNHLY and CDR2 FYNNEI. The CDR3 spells CASRVGGGETQYF. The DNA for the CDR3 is TGTGCCAGCAGGGTTGGAGGTGGGGAGACCCAGTACTTC.

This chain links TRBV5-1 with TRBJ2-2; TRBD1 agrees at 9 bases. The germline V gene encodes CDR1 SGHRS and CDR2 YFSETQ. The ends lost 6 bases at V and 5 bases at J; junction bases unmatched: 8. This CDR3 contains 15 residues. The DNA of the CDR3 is TGCGCCAGCACCGTTCGACAGGGGGGGACCGGGGAGCTGTTTTTT. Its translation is CASTVRQGGTGELFF.

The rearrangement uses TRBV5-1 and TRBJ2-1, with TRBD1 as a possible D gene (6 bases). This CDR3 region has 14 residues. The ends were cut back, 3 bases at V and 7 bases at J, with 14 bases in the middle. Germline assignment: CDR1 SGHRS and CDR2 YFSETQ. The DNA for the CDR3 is TGCGCCAGCAGCTGGCAGGGGAAGACGAATGAGCAGTTCTTC. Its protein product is CASSWQGKTNEQFF.

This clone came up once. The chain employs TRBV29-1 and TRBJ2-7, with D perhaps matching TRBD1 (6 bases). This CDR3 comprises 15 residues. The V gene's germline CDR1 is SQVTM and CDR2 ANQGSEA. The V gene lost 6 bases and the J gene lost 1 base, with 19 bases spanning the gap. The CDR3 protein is CSVADQGILSYEQYF. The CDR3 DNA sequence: TGCAGCGTCGCGGACCAGGGGATTCTTTCCTACGAGCAGTACTTC.

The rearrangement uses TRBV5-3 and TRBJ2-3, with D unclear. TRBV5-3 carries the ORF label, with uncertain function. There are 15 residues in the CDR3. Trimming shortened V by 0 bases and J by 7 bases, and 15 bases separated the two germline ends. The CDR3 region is CARSLERSFPNTQYF. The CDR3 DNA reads TGTGCCAGAAGCTTGGAACGGTCATTCCCAAATACGCAGTATTTT.

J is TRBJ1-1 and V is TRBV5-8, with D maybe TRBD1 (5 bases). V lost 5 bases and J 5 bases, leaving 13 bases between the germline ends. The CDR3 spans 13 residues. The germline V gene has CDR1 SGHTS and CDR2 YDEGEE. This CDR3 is CASRLGRATEAFF. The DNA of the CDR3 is TGTGCCAGCAGACTTGGCAGGGCGACTGAAGCTTTCTTT. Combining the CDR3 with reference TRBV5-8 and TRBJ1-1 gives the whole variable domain EAGVTQSPTHLIKTRGQQATLRCSPISGHTSVYWYQQALGLGLQFLLWYDEGEERNRGNFPPRFSGRQFPNYSSELNVNALELEDSALYLCASRLGRATEAFFGQGTRLTVV.

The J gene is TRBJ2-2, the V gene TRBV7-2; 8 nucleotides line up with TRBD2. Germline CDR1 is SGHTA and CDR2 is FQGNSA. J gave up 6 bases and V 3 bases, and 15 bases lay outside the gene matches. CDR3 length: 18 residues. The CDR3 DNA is TGTGCCAGCAGCTTCTACGCTATGAGGCGGGGGGATCCCGGGGAGCTGTTTTTT. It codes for CASSFYAMRRGDPGELFF.

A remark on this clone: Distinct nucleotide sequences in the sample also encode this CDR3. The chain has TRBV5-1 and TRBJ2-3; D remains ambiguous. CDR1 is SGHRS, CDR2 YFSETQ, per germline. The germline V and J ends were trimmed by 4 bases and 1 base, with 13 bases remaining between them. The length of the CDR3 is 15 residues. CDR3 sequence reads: CASSLYLQGTDTQYF. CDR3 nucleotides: TGCGCCAGCAGCCTGTATCTGCAGGGCACAGATACGCAGTATTTT.

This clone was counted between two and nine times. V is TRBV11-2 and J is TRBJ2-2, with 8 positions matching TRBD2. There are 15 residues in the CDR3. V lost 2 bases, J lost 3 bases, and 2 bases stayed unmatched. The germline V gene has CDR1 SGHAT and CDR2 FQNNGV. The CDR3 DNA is TGTGCCAGCAGCTTACGAGCGGGGGACACCGGGGAGCTGTTTTTT. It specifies CASSLRAGDTGELFF.